A single sample gave rise to the 29 T cell receptor beta chains below, sequenced in a study of beta chain features in type 1 diabetes. Overall study findings and caveats: Moderate yet significant TCRB CDR3 shortening was seen in Type 1 diabetes patients in all four CD4+ subsets.

cDNA synthesis used the whole RNA isolate, giving expressed TCRB sequences. Sequencing was performed with immunoSEQ multiplex PCR; in TCRdb, only in-frame clones are kept and a portion is missing. Among 300,000 to 350,000 clones listed, about 14% were seen once. For these TCRs, the target antigens are not known. The specimen was naive CD4+ T cells from blood. The origin of the receptors is a woman aged 18-30 years with type 1 diabetes.

J is TRBJ2-2 and V is TRBV6-5; TRBD1 is a possible D gene (5 bases). Trimming took 4 bases from V and 6 from J, leaving 15 bases between them. This CDR3 region has 15 residues. Germline V gives CDR1 MNHEY, CDR2 SVGAGI. The CDR3 loop is CASSSAPGYPGELFF. The CDR3 DNA reads TGTGCCAGCAGTTCCGCTCCAGGGTACCCCGGGGAGCTGTTTTTT.

Concerning this clone: The identical CDR3 is also encoded by other nucleotide sequences in the sample. V and J are TRBV29-1 and TRBJ1-1, with a possible D match to TRBD1 (5 bases). CDR1 and CDR2 from the germline V gene are SQVTM and ANQGSEA. The CDR3 has 12 amino acids. The ends were cut back, 5 bases at V and 1 base at J, with 8 bases in the middle. In nucleotides, the CDR3 is TGCAGCGTTCTTAGGGGGAACACTGAAGCTTTCTTT. Translation gives CSVLRGNTEAFF.

There are a few counts of this clone. This chain joins TRBV7-9 and TRBJ2-5, with a weak D call TRBD1 (6 bases). V was trimmed by 5 bases and J by 5 bases, leaving 18 bases between them. CDR1 is SEHNR and CDR2 is FQNEAQ in the germline V gene (reference sequence). The CDR3 is 15 residues long. CDR3 sequence (DNA): TGTGCCAGCAGCCAAACCCCGGGACACGTGGAGACCCAGTACTTC. Its translation: CASSQTPGHVETQYF.

The table lists this clone with a few counts. The J gene is TRBJ2-7, the V gene TRBV7-2, with TRBD2 matching 10 bases. V lost 5 bases to trimming and J lost 5 bases; unmatched junction nucleotides: 6. Germline V gene lookup returns CDR1 SGHTA and CDR2 FQGNSA. This CDR3 comprises 14 residues. The CDR3 nucleotides read TGTGCCAGCAGCCAGAATAGCGGGAGGAACGAGCAGTACGTC. Amino acids: CASSQNSGRNEQYV.

This clone showed up just a few times. The chain uses TRBV23-1 and TRBJ1-1, with D possibly TRBD1 on 5 matching bases. TRBV23-1 is recorded as an ORF, its role being uncertain. The CDR3 runs 12 residues. Between the trimmed V and J ends, which lost 4 bases and 8 bases, there was a span of 11 bases. The CDR3 spells CASSPTWTEAFF. CDR3 DNA: TGCGCCAGCAGTCCTACTTGGACAGAAGCTTTCTTT.

CDR3 sequence (DNA): TGTGCCAGCAGCATGACAGGGAACAATCAGCCCCAGCATTTT. Protein: CASSMTGNNQPQHF. The chain carries TRBV25-1 and TRBJ1-5; TRBD1 matches at 7 bases. Germline V gene sequence: CDR1 MGHDK, CDR2 SYGVNS. The CDR3 is 14 residues long. V lost 6 bases, J lost 3 bases, and 5 bases stayed unmatched.

This clone was picked up a small number of times. V and J are TRBV7-9 and TRBJ2-7; possibly TRBD1 or TRBD2 for D (6 bases each). Trimming took off 10 bases at V and 3 bases at J, with 16 bases between the two ends. CDR3 size: 13 residues. CDR1 and CDR2 (germline): SEHNR, FQNEAQ (reference sequence). This chain's CDR3 is CATSPEGDYEQYV. CDR3 nucleotide sequence: TGTGCCACCAGTCCGGAGGGGGACTACGAGCAGTACGTC.

This clone came up a few times. This sequence joins TRBV4-1 and TRBJ2-1; tentative D call: TRBD1 (6 bases). V lost 4 bases, J lost 2 bases, and 9 bases lay in between. This CDR3 is 14 amino acids long. CDR1 and CDR2 from the germline V gene are MGHRA and YSYEKL. The CDR3 DNA reads TGCGCCAGCAGCCTCCGGGACACCTACAATGAGCAGTTCTTC. Translated, it gives CASSLRDTYNEQFF.

This clone appeared a few times. J is TRBJ2-3 and V is TRBV5-1; 8 nucleotides match TRBD2. CDR1 is SGHRS and CDR2 is YFSETQ in the germline V gene. The trim removed 4 bases at V and 3 bases at J, leaving 7 bases unmatched. This CDR3 has 15 residues. CDR3 sequence reads: CASSVGTSWTDTQYF. The CDR3 bases are TGCGCCAGCAGCGTCGGGACTAGTTGGACAGATACGCAGTATTTT.

The table lists this clone with a few counts. This chain joins TRBV4-2 and TRBJ2-1; TRBD2 is a possible D gene (6 bases). Germline V gene data show CDR1 as LGHNA and CDR2 as YNFKEQ. Trimming removed 2 bases from V and 2 bases from J, with 13 bases in between. The CDR3 length is 16 residues. The CDR3 DNA reads as TGTGCCAGCAGCCAAAAAATCGCTAGCGCCTACAATGAGCAGTTCTTC. The encoded protein is CASSQKIASAYNEQFF.

This clone has only a few counts. This sequence joins TRBV7-9 and TRBJ2-2; unclear D gene. This CDR3 is 14 amino acids long. The germline V gene encodes CDR1 SEHNR and CDR2 FQNEAQ (reference sequence). V lost 5 bases and J 2 bases, leaving 9 bases between the germline ends. The CDR3 here is CASSPNFNTGELFF. The CDR3 nucleotides are TGTGCCAGCAGCCCTAACTTTAACACCGGGGAGCTGTTTTTT.

This clone has only a few counts. The chain joins TRBV27 to TRBJ1-5; 9 nucleotides line up with TRBD1. The germline V gene encodes CDR1 MNHEY and CDR2 SMNVEV (reference sequence). With 8 bases clipped from V and 7 bases from J, the junction kept 9 bases outside the gene matches. This CDR3 has 14 residues. CDR3 residues: CASRTTGGRQPQHF. CDR3 sequence (DNA): TGTGCCAGCCGCACAACAGGGGGCAGGCAGCCCCAGCATTTT.

The V and J genes are TRBV29-1 and TRBJ2-4; 8 positions match TRBD1. V was clipped by 5 bases and J by 1 base; unmatched bases: 13. The CDR3 contains 17 residues. Germline values: CDR1 SQVTM, CDR2 ANQGSEA. CDR3 sequence (DNA): TGCAGCGTTCGTCCCGGGACAGGCCGAGGGGCCAAAAACATTCAGTACTTC. The encoded protein is CSVRPGTGRGAKNIQYF.

This chain uses TRBV2 with TRBJ1-5; 8 bases are shared with TRBD1. The V gene's germline CDR1 is SNHLY and CDR2 FYNNEI. The length of the CDR3 is 15 residues. V gave up 7 bases and J gave up 0 bases; unmatched junction bases: 5. This CDR3 is CASTPGQASNQPQHF. The CDR3 region has the DNA TGTGCCAGCACCCCGGGACAGGCTAGCAATCAGCCCCAGCATTTT.

The chain couples TRBV30 to TRBJ1-2; D is uncertain. Trimming pared 7 bases from V and 0 bases from J, leaving 21 bases between. Germline V lookup: CDR1 GTSNPN, CDR2 SVGIG (reference sequence). CDR3 length: 16 amino acids. The CDR3 bases are TGTGCCTTGCCTAATGGACGGGAAGTGTCTAACTATGGCTACACCTTC. Protein sequence: CALPNGREVSNYGYTF.

The chain recombines TRBV13 with TRBJ2-3; possibly TRBD1 for D (8 bases). V lost 2 bases and J lost 3, with 12 bases in between. The length of the CDR3 is 15 residues. Germline CDR1 is PRHDT and CDR2 is FYEKMQ (reference sequence). CDR3 protein: CASSLYRGGTDTQYF. As DNA, the CDR3 is TGTGCCAGCAGCTTATACAGGGGGGGAACAGATACGCAGTATTTT.

This clone came up a few times. This chain joins TRBV7-9 and TRBJ1-1, with 7 bases fitting TRBD1. The germline V gene has CDR1 SEHNR and CDR2 FQNEAQ (reference sequence). The CDR3 extends over 13 amino acids. V was pared by 3 bases and J by 5 bases, with 3 bases of the junction left unmatched. CDR3 loop: CASSFEQGTEAFF. Written as DNA, the CDR3 is TGTGCCAGCAGCTTCGAACAGGGGACTGAAGCTTTCTTT. Using reference TRBV7-9 and TRBJ1-1 for the parts outside the CDR3, the full variable domain is DTGVSQNPRHKITKRGQNVTFRCDPISEHNRLYWYRQTLGQGPEFLTYFQNEAQLEKSRLLSDRFSAERPKGSFSTLEIQRTEQGDSAMYLCASSFEQGTEAFFGQGTRLTVV.

This clone was observed a handful of times. The V call is TRBV9, the J call TRBJ2-7; maybe TRBD2 (6 bases). Germline assignment: CDR1 SGDLS and CDR2 YYNGEE. V lost 2 bases to trimming and J lost 1 base, with 10 bases between them. The CDR3 has 14 residues. CDR3 in amino acids: CASSVGGKSYEQYF. The CDR3 DNA is TGTGCCAGCAGCGTCGGCGGGAAGTCCTACGAGCAGTACTTC.

This clone was recorded a few times. V usage is TRBV18 and J usage is TRBJ2-7; possible D gene TRBD2, 5 bases. The V end was cut by 4 bases, the J end by 4 bases, with 14 bases between. Germline V lookup: CDR1 KGHSH, CDR2 LQKENI. CDR3 length: 14 residues. The CDR3 spells CASSRKGVWYEQYF. CDR3 DNA sequence: TGTGCCAGCTCACGGAAGGGAGTCTGGTACGAGCAGTACTTC.

The chain couples TRBV6-1 to TRBJ1-1; 8 bases are a match to TRBD1. With 5 bases clipped from V and 3 bases from J, the junction kept 8 bases outside the gene matches. CDR1 is MNHNS, CDR2 SASEGT, per germline. CDR3 length: 15 amino acids. The CDR3 DNA is TGTGCCAGCAGTAGGACAGGGTTTTTGGACACTGAAGCTTTCTTT. Amino acids: CASSRTGFLDTEAFF.

This clone was detected a few times. The CDR3 protein is CASSSSLLAGGTDTQYF. The CDR3 region has the DNA TGTGCCAGCAGCTCCTCCCTTCTAGCGGGAGGCACAGATACGCAGTATTTT. The V gene is TRBV7-3, the J gene TRBJ2-3, with 10 nucleotides matching TRBD2. Trimming at V came to 4 bases and at J to 1 base, leaving 8 bases not matched to a gene. The CDR3 runs 17 residues. CDR1 SGHTA and CDR2 FQGTGA come from the germline V gene.

In this sample, this clone turned up a few times. V is TRBV18 and J is TRBJ2-1, with a tentative D call TRBD2 (5 bases). V dropped 6 bases and J dropped 7 bases, with 16 bases sitting between them. The CDR3 spans 14 residues. Germline V gene data show CDR1 as KGHSH and CDR2 as LQKENI. CDR3 region: CASSRAGFGNEQFF. In nucleotides, the CDR3 is TGTGCCAGCTCCCGGGCGGGTTTTGGTAATGAGCAGTTCTTC.

The rearrangement uses TRBV6-5 and TRBJ2-1; possible D gene TRBD2, 6 bases. CDR3 length equals 12 residues. V gave up 2 bases and J gave up 9 bases, with 8 bases separating them. CDR1 and CDR2 from the germline V gene are MNHEY and SVGAGI. The CDR3 sequence is CASSYPRGEQFF. CDR3 DNA: TGTGCCAGCAGTTACCCGCGGGGTGAGCAGTTCTTC.

This clone was counted only a few times. V gene TRBV4-2 combines with J gene TRBJ1-1; 8 bases are shared with TRBD1. The CDR3 length is 14 residues. J gave up 2 bases and V 6 bases, and 5 bases lay outside the gene matches. Germline loops: CDR1 LGHNA, CDR2 YNFKEQ. CDR3 nucleotides: TGTGCCAGCAGATTGGACAGGGCAAACACTGAAGCTTTCTTT. It specifies CASRLDRANTEAFF.

This clone appeared a few times. The chain has TRBV6-5 and TRBJ2-1; D is perhaps TRBD2 (6 bases). CDR1 is MNHEY, CDR2 SVGAGI, per germline. This CDR3 comprises 13 residues. V was clipped by 1 base and J by 8 bases, with 9 bases between them. Here the CDR3 reads CASSYLTSYEQFF. In nucleotides, the CDR3 is TGTGCCAGCAGTTACTTGACTAGTTATGAGCAGTTCTTC.

V and J are TRBV7-9 and TRBJ1-4, with D possibly TRBD1 on 5 matching bases. V was shortened by 5 bases and J by 0 bases, with 7 bases between the two germline ends. The CDR3 loop spans 14 amino acids. Per germline, CDR1 SEHNR and CDR2 FQNEAQ (reference sequence). CDR3 sequence (DNA): TGTGCCAGCAGCGGCAGGGCAACTAATGAAAAACTGTTTTTT. This translates into CASSGRATNEKLFF.

The chain recombines TRBV30 with TRBJ2-5; 7 positions agree with TRBD2. J was trimmed by 4 bases and V by 4 bases; bases with no gene match: 12. CDR1 and CDR2 from the germline V gene are GTSNPN and SVGIG (reference sequence). The CDR3 sequence is 15 residues long. The CDR3 region has the DNA TGTGCCTGGACTCGAGCGGAAGGGAGGGTAGAGACCCAGTACTTC. Amino acid sequence: CAWTRAEGRVETQYF.

This clone has only a few counts. Different DNA sequences within this sample yield the same CDR3. J is TRBJ2-5 and V is TRBV18; TRBD2 is a possible D gene (5 bases). The CDR3 covers 13 residues. Looked up from germline, CDR1 is KGHSH and CDR2 is LQKENI. Between the trimmed V and J ends, which lost 3 bases and 5 bases, there was a span of 10 bases. The CDR3 nucleotides read TGTGCCAGCTCACCGGCAGGAGGCGAGACCCAGTACTTC. Its protein is CASSPAGGETQYF.

This chain uses TRBV5-4 with TRBJ2-1; TRBD2 matches at 9 bases. V trimming: 6 bases; J trimming: 3 bases; junction bases outside the gene matches: 13. The CDR3 consists of 17 residues. CDR1 and CDR2 (germline): SGHNT, YYREEE (reference sequence). For the CDR3, the DNA is TGTGCCAGCACCCTTGGTGGGACTAGCCCTTTCTACAATGAGCAGTTCTTC. It is translated as CASTLGGTSPFYNEQFF. Using reference TRBV5-4 and TRBJ2-1 for the parts outside the CDR3, the full variable domain is ETGVTQSPTHLIKTRGQQVTLRCSSQSGHNTVSWYQQALGQGPQFIFQYYREEENGRGNFPPRFSGLQFPNYSSELNVNALELDDSALYLCASTLGGTSPFYNEQFFGPGTRLTVL.